The present TCR beta chain was sequenced within a study of T cell repertoires in cytomegalovirus infection. On the study more broadly: Indications of both CMV infection and matching HLA type were provided by public TCR beta signatures.

Whole-study results and caveats: Cumulative frequency (of public TCR beta family members) identified carriers of CMV plus the relevant HLA.

CDR1 is LNHDA, CDR2 SQIVND, per germline (reference sequence). This CDR3 is 15 amino acids long. Trimming took 8 bases from V and 7 from J; bases not matched to a gene: 12. In the case of this clonotype: Its antigen is unknown.

TCRdb passed the reads through MiXCR, listing each CDR3 protein once. The table shows approximately 700,000 distinct CDR3 sequences, with approximately 40% occurring only once. The clonotype comes from a human donor in good health (CMV status not recorded). Some clones in this sample may be carry-over from other donors' samples. The rearrangement joins TRBV19 to TRBJ2-1; 9 positions match TRBD1. Sequenced material: PBMCs. The CDR3 is CASATGGAVLNEQFF. The CDR3, as DNA: TGTGCCAGTGCTACAGGGGGCGCGGTATTGAATGAGCAGTTCTTC.